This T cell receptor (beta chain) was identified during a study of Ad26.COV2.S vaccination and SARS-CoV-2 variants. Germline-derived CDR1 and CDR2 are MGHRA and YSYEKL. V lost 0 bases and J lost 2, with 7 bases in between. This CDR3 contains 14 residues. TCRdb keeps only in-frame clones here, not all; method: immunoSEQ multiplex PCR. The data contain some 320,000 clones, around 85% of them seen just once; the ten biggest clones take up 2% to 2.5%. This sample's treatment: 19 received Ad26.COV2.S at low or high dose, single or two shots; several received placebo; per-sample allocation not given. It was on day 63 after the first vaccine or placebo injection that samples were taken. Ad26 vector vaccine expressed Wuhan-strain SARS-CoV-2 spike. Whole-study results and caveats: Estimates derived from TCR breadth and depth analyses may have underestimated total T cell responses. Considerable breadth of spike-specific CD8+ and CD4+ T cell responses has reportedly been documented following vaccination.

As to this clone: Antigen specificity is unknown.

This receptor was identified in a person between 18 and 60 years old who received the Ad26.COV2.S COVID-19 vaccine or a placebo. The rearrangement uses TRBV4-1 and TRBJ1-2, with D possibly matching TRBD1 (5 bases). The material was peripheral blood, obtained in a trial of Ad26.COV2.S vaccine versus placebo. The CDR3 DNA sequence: TGCGCCAGCAGCCAAGATCGGGGGAACTATGGCTACACCTTC. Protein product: CASSQDRGNYGYTF.